These 23 T cell receptor beta chains originate from one sample sequenced in a study of blood T cell repertoires in COVID-19. Assay: immunoSEQ multiplex PCR; the TCRdb copy retains only in-frame clones and omits some. The table records under 300,000 clones, roughly 85% of them present only once. Sequencing used peripheral blood. The source of these receptors is a man aged 25-45 years who had recovered from COVID-19.

The chain joins TRBV3-1 (or the pseudogene TRBV3-2) to TRBJ2-5, with D perhaps TRBD2 (5 bases). The CDR3 extends over 16 amino acids. Germline assignment: CDR1 LGHDT and CDR2 YNNKEL (reference sequence). Trimming took off 0 bases at V and 5 bases at J, with 16 bases between the two ends. The chain's CDR3 is CASSQDMIRRLETQYF. The CDR3, as DNA: TGTGCCAGCAGCCAAGATATGATAAGGAGGTTGGAGACCCAGTACTTC.

This sequence joins TRBV7-6 and TRBJ1-1; D gene unclear. The CDR3 loop spans 13 amino acids. Germline V gives CDR1 SGHVS, CDR2 FNYEAQ. The V end lost 0 bases, the J end lost 6 bases, and 8 bases lay between the germline ends. CDR3 DNA: TGTGCCAGCAGCTTAGCAGTTAGATCTGAAGCTTTCTTT. Its translation is CASSLAVRSEAFF. The variable domain in full, completed from reference TRBV7-6 and TRBJ1-1, reads GAGVSQSPRYKVTKRGQDVALRCDPISGHVSLYWYRQALGQGPEFLTYFNYEAQQDKSGLPNDRFSAERPEGSISTLTIQRTEQRDSAMYRCASSLAVRSEAFFGQGTRLTVV.

This chain uses TRBV5-4 with TRBJ1-4, with a weak D call TRBD1 (6 bases). This CDR3 has 18 residues. In germline, CDR1 is SGHNT, CDR2 YYREEE (reference sequence). V lost 5 bases and J 0 bases, leaving 20 bases between the germline ends. This chain's CDR3 is CASSSRSGGRATNEKLFF. The CDR3 coding sequence is TGTGCCAGCAGTTCTCGATCGGGGGGCCGAGCAACTAATGAAAAACTGTTTTTT.

Comments on this clone: The sample contains more than one DNA sequence encoding this CDR3. This chain joins TRBV18 and TRBJ2-3, with 14 bases aligning to TRBD2. V was clipped by 3 bases and J by 1 base; unmatched bases: 0. The CDR3 has 16 residues. Germline CDR1 and CDR2: KGHSH and LQKENI. The CDR3 is CASSPGLAGGTDTQYF. CDR3 nucleotides: TGTGCCAGCTCACCGGGACTAGCGGGGGGCACAGATACGCAGTATTTT.

The sample holds a few counts of this clone. The CDR3 sequence: CASSQETSTHGELFF. The DNA for the CDR3 is TGTGCCAGCAGCCAAGAGACATCTACCCACGGGGAGCTGTTTTTT. The chain carries TRBV4-2 and TRBJ2-2; D is undetermined. Between the trimmed V and J ends, which lost 0 bases and 7 bases, there was a span of 12 bases. The CDR3 is made up of 15 amino acids. From germline, CDR1 is LGHNA and CDR2 YNFKEQ.

The gene calls are TRBV9 and TRBJ1-1; a possible D gene is TRBD1 (5 bases). There are 13 residues in the CDR3. Between the trimmed V and J ends, which lost 4 bases and 1 base, there was a span of 8 bases. Germline assignment: CDR1 SGDLS and CDR2 YYNGEE. For the CDR3, the DNA is TGTGCCAGCAGCCTTGACAGGAACACTGAAGCTTTCTTT. It encodes CASSLDRNTEAFF.

This clone was detected only once. The V call is TRBV4-2, the J call TRBJ2-4; 8 nucleotides match TRBD1. The germline CDR1 and CDR2 sequences are LGHNA and YNFKEQ. V was pared by 2 bases and J by 1 base, with 13 bases of the junction left unmatched. There are 19 residues in the CDR3. The CDR3, as DNA: TGTGCCAGCAGCCAACTAGGACAGGGCCTTGATGGGGCCAAAAACATTCAGTACTTC. It translates to CASSQLGQGLDGAKNIQYF.

J is TRBJ1-5 and V is TRBV19, with D possibly being TRBD1 (6 bases). Per the germline V gene, CDR1 is LNHDA and CDR2 is SQIVND (reference sequence). The CDR3 length is 12 residues. V lost 5 bases and J lost 6, with 8 bases in between. The CDR3 spells CASSVRGQPQHF. The CDR3 region has the DNA TGTGCCAGTAGTGTCAGGGGTCAGCCCCAGCATTTT.

The rearrangement uses TRBV7-6 and TRBJ2-7; 12 nucleotides match TRBD2. Germline-derived CDR1 and CDR2 are SGHVS and FNYEAQ. This CDR3 is built from 18 residues. V was clipped by 2 bases and J by 5 bases; unmatched bases: 13. The CDR3 DNA reads as TGTGCCAGCAGCTTAAGCCCCACTAGCGGGGGGCTCGGGGACGAGCAGTACTTC. Translation: CASSLSPTSGGLGDEQYF.

The chain uses TRBV5-6 and TRBJ2-3; 9 positions agree with TRBD2. The V gene's germline CDR1 is SGHDT and CDR2 YYEEEE. V shed 4 bases, J shed 5 bases, and the junction held 5 bases outside the gene matches. This CDR3 region has 14 residues. CDR3: CASSPAGGLDTQYF. CDR3 nucleotides: TGTGCCAGCAGCCCGGCGGGGGGGCTAGATACGCAGTATTTT.

V and J are TRBV4-1 and TRBJ1-1; D ambiguous. Deletions cut 2 bases from V and 0 bases from J, with 10 bases between. This CDR3 is 15 amino acids long. Per the germline V gene, CDR1 is MGHRA and CDR2 is YSYEKL. CDR3 coding DNA: TGCGCCAGCAGCCAAAACCCAAGCATGAACACTGAAGCTTTCTTT. Its protein is CASSQNPSMNTEAFF.

The chain has TRBV6-5 and TRBJ1-1; TRBD1 is a possible D gene (5 bases). CDR1 is MNHEY and CDR2 is SVGAGI in the germline V gene. The CDR3 consists of 12 residues. With 6 bases removed from V and 9 bases from J, the gap between germline ends came to 14 bases. CDR3 bases: TGTGCCAGCAGACCAGACGGGGGGAAAGCTTTCTTT. This translates into CASRPDGGKAFF.

The rearrangement uses TRBV19 and TRBJ2-5; 12 bases line up with TRBD2. The junction had 3 bases not matched to a gene; V was cut back by 5 bases and J by 2 bases. This CDR3 comprises 15 residues. CDR1 LNHDA and CDR2 SQIVND come from the germline V gene (reference sequence). The CDR3 here is CASSALAGGQETQYF. The CDR3 bases are TGTGCCAGTAGTGCACTAGCGGGGGGTCAAGAGACCCAGTACTTC.

The chain joins TRBV5-1 to TRBJ2-5; the D gene is possibly TRBD2 (6 bases). Trimming stripped 2 bases from V and 1 base from J, with 9 bases between. In germline, CDR1 is SGHRS, CDR2 YFSETQ. This CDR3 comprises 14 residues. The CDR3 loop reads CASSFGTVQETQYF. The CDR3 DNA reads TGCGCCAGCAGCTTCGGGACTGTCCAAGAGACCCAGTACTTC.

This sequence joins TRBV30 and TRBJ1-2, with unresolved D. V was clipped by 4 bases and J by 6 bases, with 6 bases between them. The CDR3 length is 10 residues. The germline CDR1 and CDR2 sequences are GTSNPN and SVGIG (reference sequence). The CDR3 here is CAWNGDGYTF. The CDR3 nucleotides read TGTGCCTGGAACGGGGATGGCTACACCTTC.

The rearrangement joins TRBV11-2 to TRBJ2-3; D is ambiguous. The germline V gene has CDR1 SGHAT and CDR2 FQNNGV. The CDR3 loop spans 14 amino acids. The germline V and J ends were trimmed by 5 bases and 0 bases, with 9 bases remaining between them. The CDR3 DNA is TGTGCCAGCAGCCCCGTCCCTAGCACAGATACGCAGTATTTT. This encodes CASSPVPSTDTQYF.

This clone was picked up a small number of times. The V call is TRBV19, the J call TRBJ1-3, with 8 bases that match TRBD1. The CDR3 spans 16 residues. The ends lost 6 bases at V and 0 bases at J; junction bases unmatched: 7. Germline CDR1 and CDR2: LNHDA and SQIVND (reference sequence). The CDR3 region is CASSSGGISSGNTIYF. Here the CDR3 DNA reads TGTGCCAGTAGCTCAGGGGGCATAAGCTCTGGAAACACCATATATTTT. Looking up the rest from reference TRBV19 and TRBJ1-3 gives the full variable domain: DGGITQSPKYLFRKEGQNVTLSCEQNLNHDAMYWYRQDPGQGLRLIYYSQIVNDFQKGDIAEGYSVSREKKESFPLTVTSAQKNPTAFYLCASSSGGISSGNTIYFGEGSWLTVV.

The chain is built from TRBV21-1 and TRBJ2-3; the table gives TRBD1 as D, unverified against the DNA. TRBV21-1 is described as a pseudogene. The CDR3 has 16 residues. CDR3 DNA: TGTGCCAGCAGCCGAAGGACACCCTACCTGAGGAATACGCAGTATTTT. This codes for CASSRRTPYLRNTQYF.

This clone appeared a single time. The chain joins TRBV6-5 to TRBJ2-3; a possible D gene is TRBD2 (6 bases). CDR1 and CDR2 (germline): MNHEY, SVGAGI. The CDR3 runs to 14 residues. V was shortened by 6 bases and J by 1 base, with 11 bases between the two germline ends. The CDR3 bases are TGTGCCAGCAGCAGGGACTCGGGCACAGATACGCAGTATTTT. Translating it yields CASSRDSGTDTQYF.

This clone has more than one count but fewer than ten. A read error may produce the germline difference seen at one junction end. The chain joins TRBV5-1 to TRBJ1-4; 9 bases agree with TRBD1. The germline CDR1 and CDR2 sequences are SGHRS and YFSETQ. The CDR3 length is 14 residues. The CDR3 reads CASSLQGAKEKLFF. CDR3 DNA sequence: TGCGCCAGCAGCTTACAGGGGGCTAAGGAAAAACTGTTTTTT.

The V gene is TRBV5-1, the J gene TRBJ2-5; 11 nucleotides line up with TRBD2. J gave up 3 bases and V 1 base, and 2 bases lay outside the gene matches. The CDR3 loop spans 15 amino acids. The germline gives CDR1 SGHRS, CDR2 YFSETQ. The CDR3 region is CASSLQLAGEETQYF. CDR3 nucleotides: TGCGCCAGCAGCTTGCAACTAGCGGGGGAAGAGACCCAGTACTTC.

The rearrangement links TRBV19 to TRBJ1-2; D is unclear. Trimming stripped 1 base from V and 0 bases from J, with 9 bases between. Germline values: CDR1 LNHDA, CDR2 SQIVND (reference sequence). The CDR3 has 15 amino acids. Here the CDR3 DNA reads TGTGCCAGTAGTATAGCTCGCGGATCTAACTATGGCTACACCTTC. Its translation is CASSIARGSNYGYTF.

The V call is TRBV28, the J call TRBJ1-4; D remains ambiguous. The CDR3 totals 14 residues. The V end was cut by 6 bases, the J end by 8 bases, with 16 bases between. Germline CDR1 reads MDHEN; CDR2 reads SYDVKM. This chain's CDR3 is CASSPGGRKEKLFF. The CDR3 nucleotides are TGTGCCAGCAGCCCAGGTGGGAGAAAGGAAAAACTGTTTTTT. Using reference TRBV28 and TRBJ1-4 for the parts outside the CDR3, the full variable domain is DVKVTQSSRYLVKRTGEKVFLECVQDMDHENMFWYRQDPGLGLRLIYFSYDVKMKEKGDIPEGYSVSREKKERFSLILESASTNQTSMYLCASSPGGRKEKLFFGSGTQLSVL.